This TCR beta chain was identified during a study of regulatory T cells in long-lasting Graves disease. Study results and caveats: Favoring TRBV28, TRBJ1-2 and TRBJ2-5 was a feature seen in persistent disease.

This clonotype was counted many times. The antigen remains unidentified. Time point indicated: persistent/refractory GD, antithyroid drugs over 5 years with positive TRAb. Generation of the TCR library employed RNA extracted from PBMCs. CDR3 size: 20 residues. V was clipped by 1 base and J by 2 bases, with 27 bases between them. Arm-PCR of CDR3 regions and iRepertoire HTBI primers were used to build TCR beta libraries. TCRdb re-analysed the multiplex PCR reads in MiXCR, keeping a single row per CDR3 protein. The sample carries 400,000 to 500,000 distinct CDR3 sequences, roughly 20% recorded once. The V and J genes are TRBV12-3 or TRBV12-4 and TRBJ2-7; either TRBD1 or TRBD2 may supply D (5 bases each). This TCR came from a female donor with Graves disease. The specimen comprised peripheral blood mononuclear cells (PBMCs), sampled when the disease was refractory, from a patient treated with antithyroid drugs. The CDR3 DNA reads TGTGCCAGCAGTTTAGTAATCGCCTTTGGTCCCGGGACGGCCACCTACGAGCAGTACTTC. Translating gives CASSLVIAFGPGTATYEQYF.